Sequencing of this T cell receptor (beta chain) was carried out in a study of blood T cells in healthy people across ages. Unmatched junction bases numbered 10, after V lost 6 bases and J lost 8 bases. Germline values: CDR1 MNHNS, CDR2 SASEGT. This CDR3 spans 14 amino acids. Points from the study as a whole: Per-million-T-cell TCR beta diversity fell roughly linearly with age.

In regard to this clonotype: Its antigen is undetermined.

Next came a second PCR, run for about 6 to 11 cycles, which used a sample-barcoded 5' primer along with a J-beta primer mix. TCRdb independently ran MiXCR on the 5' RACE reads; one entry per CDR3 protein. The data hold over 1,500,000 distinct CDR3 sequences, with about two fifths observed a single time. This TCR was sampled from a human donor in good health. This chain links TRBV6-1 with TRBJ1-2; 9 bases fit TRBD1. The sequenced material came from blood. The CDR3 DNA sequence: TGTGCCAGCAGCTTAACAGGGGGCGTAGAGGGCTACACCTTC. This gives the protein CASSLTGGVEGYTF.